One sample yielded the 29 T cell receptor beta chains listed below, sequenced in a study of immune evolution from preneoplasia to lung adenocarcinoma. TCRdb's table, derived via immunoSEQ multiplex PCR, lists solely in-frame clones and lacks some. Of 20,000 to 25,000 clones listed, approximately 75% were seen once; the top ten hold around 5.2%. The source material was FFPE invasive lung adenocarcinoma tissue. The receptors come from a person between 55 and 69 years old with lung adenocarcinoma.

As to this clone: This specimen includes other DNA sequences encoding the same CDR3. The chain carries TRBV6-5 and TRBJ1-5; weak D call: TRBD1 (5 bases). Germline V gene lookup returns CDR1 MNHEY and CDR2 SVGAGI. The CDR3 has 14 amino acids. Deletions cut 5 bases from V and 3 bases from J, with 11 bases between. The chain's CDR3 is CASSPDSPNQPQHF. The CDR3 DNA is TGTGCCAGCAGTCCAGACAGCCCCAATCAGCCCCAGCATTTT.

This clone was seen more than once but under ten times. V and J are TRBV12-5 and TRBJ2-1; 12 nucleotides line up with TRBD2. Germline loops: CDR1 LGHNT, CDR2 FRNRAP. The V and J ends lost 4 bases and 6 bases, in that order; junction bases with no gene match: 1. This CDR3 is built from 14 residues. Here the CDR3 reads CASGSTSGSNEQFF. Written as DNA, the CDR3 is TGTGCTAGTGGTTCGACTAGCGGGAGCAATGAGCAGTTCTTC. The entire variable domain, with the rest obtained from reference TRBV12-5 and TRBJ2-1, is as follows: DARVTQTPRHKVTEMGQEVTMRCQPILGHNTVFWYRQTMMQGLELLAYFRNRAPLDDSGMPKDRFSAEMPDATLATLKIQPSEPRDSAVYFCASGSTSGSNEQFFGPGTRLTVL.

V usage is TRBV4-1 and J usage is TRBJ1-4, with D possibly TRBD1 on 5 matching bases. The V gene's germline CDR1 is MGHRA and CDR2 YSYEKL. Between the trimmed V and J ends, which lost 5 bases and 11 bases, there was a span of 27 bases. The CDR3 length is 17 residues. For the CDR3, the DNA is TGCGCCAGCAGCAAACTGACTCGATCAGGGAGCTTGAACAAACTGTTTTTT. Translating it yields CASSKLTRSGSLNKLFF.

This chain connects TRBV18 to TRBJ2-6, with D unresolved. Germline CDR1 and CDR2: KGHSH and LQKENI. The CDR3 is 17 amino acids. With 4 bases removed from V and 0 bases from J, the gap between germline ends came to 13 bases. Here the CDR3 DNA reads TGTGCCAGCTCACGAACAGCCCAAAGCTCTGGGGCCAACGTCCTGACTTTC. It specifies CASSRTAQSSGANVLTF.

The gene calls are TRBV6-5 and TRBJ2-2, with D perhaps matching TRBD1 (5 bases). The V end lost 6 bases, the J end lost 3 bases, and 14 bases lay between the germline ends. Germline CDR1 MNHEY, CDR2 SVGAGI. The CDR3 loop spans 15 amino acids. CDR3 residues: CASRVGSRDTGELFF. DNA of the CDR3: TGTGCCAGCAGGGTGGGAAGCAGGGACACCGGGGAGCTGTTTTTT.

The chain recombines TRBV15 with TRBJ1-3; no firm D call. Between the trimmed V and J ends, which lost 9 bases and 4 bases, there was a span of 13 bases. This CDR3 comprises 13 residues. CDR1 and CDR2 (germline): LNHNV, YYDKDF (reference sequence). The CDR3: CATRAGKGNTIYF. The CDR3 bases are TGTGCCACTAGAGCGGGGAAAGGAAACACCATATATTTT.

V usage is TRBV28 and J usage is TRBJ2-1; unclear D gene. This CDR3 has 13 amino acids. CDR1 is MDHEN and CDR2 is SYDVKM in the germline V gene. V gave up 3 bases and J gave up 13 bases, with 16 bases separating them. The DNA of the CDR3 is TGTGCCAGCAGTTTCGACGCCCGCACAATACAGTTCTTC. Its translation is CASSFDARTIQFF.

Here the CDR3 reads CASSFPQAGKSEQYF. CDR3 sequence (DNA): TGTGCCAGCAGCTTCCCTCAAGCGGGGAAGAGCGAGCAGTACTTC. This chain links TRBV7-8 with TRBJ2-7; 7 nucleotides align to TRBD2. Germline CDR1 and CDR2: SGHVS and FQNEAQ. The CDR3 sequence is 15 residues long. The V segment lost 3 bases and the J segment 6 bases; nucleotides outside the gene matches: 11.

J is TRBJ2-7 and V is TRBV9; no reliable D call. V gave up 2 bases and J gave up 2 bases, with 11 bases separating them. The CDR3 consists of 14 residues. In germline, CDR1 is SGDLS, CDR2 YYNGEE. CDR3 sequence reads: CASSVALGTYEQYF. The CDR3 coding sequence is TGTGCCAGCAGCGTGGCCCTAGGGACCTACGAGCAGTACTTC.

This rearrangement joins TRBV30 to TRBJ2-2, with TRBD1 identical over 7 bases. V lost 0 bases to trimming and J lost 7 bases; unmatched junction nucleotides: 2. Germline V gene data show CDR1 as GTSNPN and CDR2 as SVGIG (reference sequence). The CDR3 totals 13 residues. The CDR3 sequence: CAWSVQGIGELFF. CDR3 sequence (DNA): TGTGCCTGGAGTGTACAGGGGATCGGGGAGCTGTTTTTT.

The genes are TRBV19 and TRBJ2-3, with TRBD2 identical over 8 bases. V lost 7 bases and J lost 5; bases outside the gene matches: 8. Germline CDR1 reads LNHDA; CDR2 reads SQIVND (reference sequence). This CDR3 region has 14 residues. DNA of the CDR3: TGTGCCAGTATGAAGCGGGAGCTAGGAGATACGCAGTATTTT. Residues: CASMKRELGDTQYF.

This clone occurred a few times. The DNA for the CDR3 is TGTGCCATCAGGAGGGACCCCCAAAAGGGATATGAAGCTTTCTTT. Encoded protein: CAIRRDPQKGYEAFF. The V gene is TRBV10-3, the J gene TRBJ1-1; tentative D call: TRBD1 (5 bases). Germline V gene data show CDR1 as ENHRY and CDR2 as SYGVKD. Trimming left V 6 bases short and J 7 bases short, with 21 bases between. This CDR3 is 15 amino acids long.

In regard to this clone: Different DNA sequences within this sample yield the same CDR3. The chain links TRBV19 to TRBJ1-5, with TRBD1 as a possible D gene (6 bases). The CDR3 has 14 amino acids. The V gene's germline CDR1 is LNHDA and CDR2 SQIVND (reference sequence). V was shortened by 6 bases and J by 5 bases, with 14 bases between the two germline ends. The chain's CDR3 is CASSPTGLDQPQHF. Here the CDR3 DNA reads TGTGCCAGTAGCCCTACAGGGTTGGATCAGCCCCAGCATTTT.

This clone has a handful of counts. The chain couples TRBV5-1 to TRBJ2-1; 8 nucleotides match TRBD1. The CDR3 length is 13 residues. With 5 bases clipped from V and 3 bases from J, the junction kept 1 base outside the gene matches. Per the germline V gene, CDR1 is SGHRS and CDR2 is YFSETQ. Here the CDR3 reads CASRQGGYNEQFF. CDR3 bases: TGCGCCAGCAGACAGGGGGGCTACAATGAGCAGTTCTTC. The whole variable domain, remainder taken from reference TRBV5-1 and TRBJ2-1, is KAGVTQTPRYLIKTRGQQVTLSCSPISGHRSVSWYQQTPGQGLQFLFEYFSETQRNKGNFPGRFSGRQFSNSRSEMNVSTLELGDSALYLCASRQGGYNEQFFGPGTRLTVL.

The V and J genes are TRBV28 and TRBJ1-1; 7 nucleotides match TRBD1. The CDR3 consists of 15 residues. Germline assignment: CDR1 MDHEN and CDR2 SYDVKM. With V trimmed by 3 bases and J by 4 bases, 8 bases remained unmatched. The CDR3 region is CASSLRTGVGTEAFF. The DNA for the CDR3 is TGTGCCAGCAGTTTGAGGACAGGTGTTGGCACTGAAGCTTTCTTT. Variable domain in full (rest from reference TRBV28 and TRBJ1-1): DVKVTQSSRYLVKRTGEKVFLECVQDMDHENMFWYRQDPGLGLRLIYFSYDVKMKEKGDIPEGYSVSREKKERFSLILESASTNQTSMYLCASSLRTGVGTEAFFGQGTRLTVV.

The genes are TRBV7-2 and TRBJ1-2; D not resolved. The germline CDR1 and CDR2 sequences are SGHTA and FQGNSA. Trimming pared 3 bases from V and 7 bases from J, leaving 15 bases between. CDR3 length equals 14 residues. The CDR3, as DNA: TGTGCCAGCAGCTTGGGAGAGGTGGGCGGTGGCTACACCTTC. This encodes CASSLGEVGGGYTF.

The J gene is TRBJ1-2, the V gene TRBV28; D unclear. This CDR3 spans 14 amino acids. CDR1 MDHEN and CDR2 SYDVKM come from the germline V gene. Deletions cut 7 bases from V and 3 bases from J, with 15 bases between. The CDR3: CASTLSRVHYGYTF. In DNA form, the CDR3 reads TGTGCCAGCACCCTCTCCCGGGTCCACTATGGCTACACCTTC.

The chain uses TRBV18 and TRBJ2-7, with D hard to call. The germline V and J ends were trimmed by 2 bases and 3 bases, with 5 bases remaining between them. The CDR3 loop spans 12 amino acids. In germline, CDR1 is KGHSH, CDR2 LQKENI. The CDR3 coding sequence is TGTGCCAGCTCACCAAACAGCTACGAGCAGTACTTC. It codes for CASSPNSYEQYF.

This clone was found a few times. This chain connects TRBV11-3 to TRBJ2-5; D unclear. Deletions cut 1 base from V and 4 bases from J, with 7 bases between. Per the germline V gene, CDR1 is SGHNT and CDR2 is YENEEA. The CDR3 covers 13 residues. CDR3 region: CASSLGTAETQYF. The CDR3 DNA is TGTGCCAGCAGCTTAGGGACGGCAGAGACCCAGTACTTC.

The rearrangement joins TRBV11-2 to TRBJ2-7; D perhaps matches TRBD1 (5 bases). This CDR3 comprises 12 residues. V was clipped by 4 bases and J by 4 bases, with 8 bases between them. CDR1 is SGHAT and CDR2 is FQNNGV in the germline V gene. The CDR3 coding sequence is TGTGCCAGCAGCTCCCAGGGATACGAGCAGTACTTC. Translated, it gives CASSSQGYEQYF.

The rearrangement links TRBV28 to TRBJ2-7; a weak D match, TRBD2 (6 bases). Trimming took 7 bases from V and 5 from J, leaving 9 bases between them. This CDR3 has 11 amino acids. The germline CDR1 and CDR2 sequences are MDHEN and SYDVKM. The DNA of the CDR3 is TGTGCCAGCACGAGACTAGACGAGCAGTACTTC. This sequence encodes CASTRLDEQYF.

This clone was recorded a few times. The chain is built from TRBV7-2 and TRBJ2-5; TRBD2 is a possible D gene (6 bases). Germline V CDR1 and CDR2: SGHTA, FQGNSA. The CDR3 has 13 amino acids. V was clipped by 2 bases and J by 5 bases, with 9 bases between them. This chain's CDR3 is CASSLSGGETQYF. The CDR3 DNA sequence: TGTGCCAGCAGCTTATCTGGGGGGGAGACCCAGTACTTC.

The chain links TRBV6-6 to TRBJ1-1; TRBD1 is a possible D gene (5 bases). V was trimmed by 8 bases and J by 10 bases, leaving 14 bases between them. The germline V gene has CDR1 MNHNY and CDR2 SVGAGI (reference sequence). CDR3 size: 11 residues. The CDR3 DNA sequence: TGTGCCAGCGGACCAGGGCGCGGAGCTTTCTTT. Protein sequence: CASGPGRGAFF.

This clone has a single count. The chain recombines TRBV5-1 with TRBJ1-2; TRBD1 agrees at 7 bases. V shed 7 bases and J 7 bases; nucleotides not matched to a gene: 16. Germline CDR1 reads SGHRS; CDR2 reads YFSETQ. The CDR3 spans 15 residues. In DNA form, the CDR3 reads TGCGCCAGCCGACCACTACAGGGGCGGCGGGGTGGCTACACCTTC. Translation gives CASRPLQGRRGGYTF.

V is TRBV6-1 and J is TRBJ1-4; possibly TRBD1 for D (5 bases). The V end lost 2 bases, the J end lost 8 bases, and 18 bases lay between the germline ends. CDR3 length: 16 residues. The germline CDR1 and CDR2 sequences are MNHNS and SASEGT. CDR3 in amino acids: CASSEPSGLSSEKLFF. Written as DNA, the CDR3 is TGTGCCAGCAGTGAACCCTCAGGGCTCTCTAGCGAAAAACTGTTTTTT.

This chain uses TRBV7-8 with TRBJ2-7, with D unclear. V lost 1 base and J lost 2, with 3 bases in between. This CDR3 is 12 amino acids long. Germline values: CDR1 SGHVS, CDR2 FQNEAQ. The DNA of the CDR3 is TGTGCCAGCAGCTTAGGGGCCTACGAGCAGTACTTC. The encoded protein is CASSLGAYEQYF.

The V and J genes are TRBV7-9 and TRBJ2-1; 12 bases agree with TRBD2. The CDR3 length is 17 residues. V trimming: 5 bases; J trimming: 0 bases; junction bases outside the gene matches: 5. From germline, CDR1 is SEHNR and CDR2 FQNEAQ (reference sequence). The CDR3 protein is CASSPRLAGVSYNEQFF. CDR3 DNA sequence: TGTGCCAGCAGCCCCCGACTAGCGGGAGTCTCCTACAATGAGCAGTTCTTC.

The J gene is TRBJ2-1, the V gene TRBV5-1; 9 bases align to TRBD1. The CDR3 has 14 amino acids. Unmatched junction bases numbered 3, after V lost 4 bases and J lost 4 bases. CDR1 is SGHRS and CDR2 is YFSETQ in the germline V gene. CDR3: CASSGQGQYNEQFF. The CDR3 nucleotides are TGCGCCAGCAGCGGACAGGGGCAATACAATGAGCAGTTCTTC.

The chain combines TRBV5-1 with TRBJ2-1, with 11 positions matching TRBD2. With V trimmed by 6 bases and J by 5 bases, 13 bases remained unmatched. CDR3 size: 17 residues. Germline V lookup: CDR1 SGHRS, CDR2 YFSETQ. The CDR3 DNA follows: TGCGCCAGCACCCTGATCCCGCTAGCGGGAGGTCACAATGAGCAGTTCTTC. Protein sequence: CASTLIPLAGGHNEQFF.